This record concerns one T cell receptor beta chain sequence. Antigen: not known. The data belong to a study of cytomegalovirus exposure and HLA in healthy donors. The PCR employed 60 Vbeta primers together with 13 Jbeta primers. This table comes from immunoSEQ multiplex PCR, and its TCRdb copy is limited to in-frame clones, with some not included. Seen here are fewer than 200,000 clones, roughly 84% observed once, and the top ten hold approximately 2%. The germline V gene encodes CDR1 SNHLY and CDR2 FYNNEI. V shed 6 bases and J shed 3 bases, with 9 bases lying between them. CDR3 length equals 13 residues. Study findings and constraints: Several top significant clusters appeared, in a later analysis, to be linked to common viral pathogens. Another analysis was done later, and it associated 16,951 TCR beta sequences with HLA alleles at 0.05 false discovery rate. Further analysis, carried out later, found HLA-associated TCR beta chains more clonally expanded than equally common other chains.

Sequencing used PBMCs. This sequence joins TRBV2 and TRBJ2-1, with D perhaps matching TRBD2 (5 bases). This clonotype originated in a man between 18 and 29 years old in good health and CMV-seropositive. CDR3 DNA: TGTGCCAGCAGCGAAAGCGGCTACAATGAGCAGTTCTTC. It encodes CASSESGYNEQFF.